The 8 T cell receptor beta chains in this list originate from one sample, sequenced in a study of blood T cell repertoires in COVID-19. Only in-frame clones appear in the TCRdb table, and some are missing; sequencing was by immunoSEQ multiplex PCR. The sample holds 70,000 to 95,000 clones, 90% seen once. The sequenced sample consisted of peripheral blood. These receptors were taken from a human donor with active COVID-19. The donor label of this sample is uncertain.

This chain connects TRBV14 to TRBJ2-7; D is undetermined. The CDR3 consists of 13 residues. The germline gives CDR1 SGHDN, CDR2 FVKESK. V was shortened by 3 bases and J by 3 bases, with 9 bases between the two germline ends. Here the CDR3 DNA reads TGTGCCAGCAGCCACCTTTACTACTACGAGCAGTACTTC. It yields the protein CASSHLYYYEQYF.

The rearrangement joins TRBV7-8 to TRBJ2-2, with D maybe TRBD1 (7 bases). V lost 5 bases and J lost 1, with 17 bases in between. This CDR3 is 17 amino acids long. Germline CDR1 and CDR2: SGHVS and FQNEAQ. CDR3 protein: CASSLGGGTENTGELFF. CDR3 sequence (DNA): TGTGCCAGCAGCCTGGGTGGGGGGACAGAGAACACCGGGGAGCTGTTTTTT.

The V call is TRBV27, the J call TRBJ1-5, with 7 bases aligning to TRBD1. The CDR3 loop spans 14 amino acids. Trimming cost V 8 bases and J 4 bases; bases outside gene matches: 8. CDR1 MNHEY and CDR2 SMNVEV come from the germline V gene (reference sequence). This CDR3 reads CASGRGQPNQPQHF. The CDR3 nucleotides read TGTGCCAGCGGGCGGGGACAGCCTAATCAGCCCCAGCATTTT.

This chain joins TRBV24-1 and TRBJ2-1; 9 bases are a match to TRBD1. CDR3 length equals 15 residues. The J segment lost 6 bases and the V segment lost 2 bases, leaving 4 bases of the junction unmatched. From germline, CDR1 is KGHDR and CDR2 SFDVKD. The CDR3 region is CATSDSGTGSNEQFF. CDR3 nucleotide sequence: TGTGCCACCAGTGATTCTGGGACAGGGTCCAATGAGCAGTTCTTC.

CDR3 residues: CASSFWATGVNTGELFF. CDR3 in DNA: TGTGCCAGCAGCTTCTGGGCGACAGGGGTGAACACCGGGGAGCTGTTTTTT. This chain connects TRBV5-6 to TRBJ2-2, with TRBD1 identical over 8 bases. With V trimmed by 2 bases and J by 1 base, 7 bases remained unmatched. The germline gives CDR1 SGHDT, CDR2 YYEEEE. This CDR3 is 17 amino acids long.

The chain couples TRBV11-2 to TRBJ2-7; D is unresolved. The length of the CDR3 is 13 residues. CDR1 and CDR2 from the germline V gene are SGHAT and FQNNGV. The V end was cut by 3 bases, the J end by 7 bases, with 13 bases between. As DNA, the CDR3 is TGTGCCAGCAGCTTGGCTCCGATTCTTGAGCAGTACTTC. Translating it yields CASSLAPILEQYF.

The chain carries TRBV10-3 and TRBJ2-1; TRBD1 matches at 8 bases. Losses at the gene ends were 4 bases for V and 5 bases for J; bases not matched to a gene: 7. The CDR3 has 15 residues. Per germline, CDR1 ENHRY and CDR2 SYGVKD. This chain's CDR3 is CAISAAGTGDNEQFF. The CDR3 region has the DNA TGTGCCATCAGTGCAGCCGGGACAGGCGACAATGAGCAGTTCTTC.

This chain links TRBV5-1 with TRBJ2-5, with D possibly being TRBD1 (5 bases). The CDR3 spans 14 residues. V lost 0 bases to trimming and J lost 5 bases, with 11 bases between them. Germline values: CDR1 SGHRS, CDR2 YFSETQ. CDR3 region: CASSLGVGAETQYF. Here the CDR3 DNA reads TGCGCCAGCAGCTTGGGGGTTGGGGCGGAGACCCAGTACTTC. The entire variable domain, with the rest obtained from reference TRBV5-1 and TRBJ2-5, is as follows: KAGVTQTPRYLIKTRGQQVTLSCSPISGHRSVSWYQQTPGQGLQFLFEYFSETQRNKGNFPGRFSGRQFSNSRSEMNVSTLELGDSALYLCASSLGVGAETQYFGPGTRLLVL.